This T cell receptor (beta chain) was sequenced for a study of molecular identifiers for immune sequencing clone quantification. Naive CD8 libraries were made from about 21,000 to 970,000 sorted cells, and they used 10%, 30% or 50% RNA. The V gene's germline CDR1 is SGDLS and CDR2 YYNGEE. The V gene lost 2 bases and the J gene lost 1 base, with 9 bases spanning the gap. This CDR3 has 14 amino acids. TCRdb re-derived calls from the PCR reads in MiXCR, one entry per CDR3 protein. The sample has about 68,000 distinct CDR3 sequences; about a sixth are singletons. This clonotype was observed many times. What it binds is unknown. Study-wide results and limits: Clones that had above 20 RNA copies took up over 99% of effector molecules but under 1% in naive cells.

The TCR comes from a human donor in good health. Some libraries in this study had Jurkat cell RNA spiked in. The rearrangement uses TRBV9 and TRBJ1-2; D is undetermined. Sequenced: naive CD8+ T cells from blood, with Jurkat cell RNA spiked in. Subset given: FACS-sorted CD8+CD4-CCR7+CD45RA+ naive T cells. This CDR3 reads CASSVAVDNYGYTF. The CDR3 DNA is TGTGCCAGCAGCGTGGCAGTCGATAACTATGGCTACACCTTC.